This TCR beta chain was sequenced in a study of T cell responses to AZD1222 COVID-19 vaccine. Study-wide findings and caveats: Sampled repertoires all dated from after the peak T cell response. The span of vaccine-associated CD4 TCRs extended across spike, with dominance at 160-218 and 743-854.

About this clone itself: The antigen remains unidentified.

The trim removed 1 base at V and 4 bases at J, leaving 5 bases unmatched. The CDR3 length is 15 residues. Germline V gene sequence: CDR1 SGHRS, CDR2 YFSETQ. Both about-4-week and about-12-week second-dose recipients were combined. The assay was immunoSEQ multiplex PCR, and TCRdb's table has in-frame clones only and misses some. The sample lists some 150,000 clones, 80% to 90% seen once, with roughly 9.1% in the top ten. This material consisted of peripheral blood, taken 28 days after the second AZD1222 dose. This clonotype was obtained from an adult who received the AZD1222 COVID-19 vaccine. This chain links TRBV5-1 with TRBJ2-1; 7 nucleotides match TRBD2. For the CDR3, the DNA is TGCGCCAGCAGCTTGTTGGCTAGCGGTTACAATGAGCAGTTCTTC. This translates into CASSLLASGYNEQFF.